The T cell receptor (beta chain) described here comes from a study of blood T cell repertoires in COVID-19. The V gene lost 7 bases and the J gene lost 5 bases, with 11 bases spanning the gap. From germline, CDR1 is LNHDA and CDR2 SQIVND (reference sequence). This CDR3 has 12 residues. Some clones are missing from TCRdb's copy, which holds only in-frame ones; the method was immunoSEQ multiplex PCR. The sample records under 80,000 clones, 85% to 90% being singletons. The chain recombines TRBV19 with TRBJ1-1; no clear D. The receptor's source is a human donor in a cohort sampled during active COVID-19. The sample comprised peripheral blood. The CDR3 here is CASTIGRTEAFF. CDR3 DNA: TGTGCCAGTACTATCGGTCGGACTGAAGCTTTCTTT.